This T cell receptor (beta chain) was recorded in a study of shared clonotypes between healthy human individuals. Study-level information: Per donor, three plates held CD4 naive cells, three held CD4 memory, two held CD8 naive and one held CD8 memory.

Worth noting for this clone: The antigen is not known.

Trimming shortened V by 5 bases and J by 2 bases, and 16 bases separated the two germline ends. This CDR3 is built from 16 residues. Per the germline V gene, CDR1 is SGHTA and CDR2 is FQGTGA. Assay execution took place at the deep level. Data came from immunoSEQ multiplex PCR; TCRdb stores just in-frame clones and leaves some out. The sample lists some 2,500,000 clones; 85% to 95% were seen once. General study points: Naive subsets generally exceeded memory subsets in estimated richness. Non-shared clonotypes had lower generation probabilities than those shared by all four donors.

The J gene is TRBJ2-1, the V gene TRBV7-3, with a weak D call TRBD2 (5 bases). This TCR derives from a man between 18 and 35 years old in good health. Some clones in this sample may be carry-over from other donors' samples. Sequenced sample: naive CD4+ T cells from PBMCs. As for subset: CD45RA+ positively selected. DNA of the CDR3: TGTGCCAGCAGCCCTAGCTCCGGAGGTGCCTACAATGAGCAGTTCTTC. Translation: CASSPSSGGAYNEQFF.